This T cell receptor beta chain was recovered during a study of regulatory T cells in long-lasting Graves disease. Regarding the study as a whole: Samples came from peripheral blood alone, without thyroid tissue. Owing to a sample size that was small, accuracy may have been reduced.

The CDR3 covers 16 residues. V lost 1 base, J lost 3 bases, and 6 bases stayed unmatched. Germline CDR1 is LGHDT and CDR2 is YNNKEL (reference sequence). Time point specified: persistent/refractory GD, antithyroid drugs over 5 years with positive TRAb. RNA from PBMCs was the source of the TCR library. This clonotype has a count of ten or more. No antigen is known for it. Relying on iRepertoire HTBI primers and Arm-PCR of CDR3 regions, the team built TCR beta libraries. TCRdb analysed the multiplex PCR reads with MiXCR anew, one entry per CDR3 protein. The sample has 430,000 or so distinct CDR3 sequences, 21% seen once.

This sample comprised peripheral blood mononuclear cells (PBMCs), obtained when the disease was refractory, from a patient treated with antithyroid drugs. This chain links TRBV3-1 with TRBJ2-5, with 9 bases that match TRBD2. The sequence derives from a female donor with Graves disease. Here the CDR3 DNA reads TGTGCCAGCAGCCAAGTTGGTAGCGGGAGTGAAGAGACCCAGTACTTC. It translates to CASSQVGSGSEETQYF.